These 10 T cell receptor beta chains were sequenced from one sample in a study of cytomegalovirus exposure and HLA in healthy donors. PCR primers comprised 60 Vbeta and 13 Jbeta primers. Sequenced by immunoSEQ multiplex PCR; TCRdb stores in-frame clones only, minus some. In the table there are approximately 100,000 clones, 79% of which are singletons. The source material was PBMCs. These receptors were collected from a middle-aged woman in good health and CMV-seronegative.

This CDR3 is CASSPPPATGNTEAFF. Written as DNA, the CDR3 is TGTGCCAGCAGCCCACCCCCAGCTACAGGGAACACTGAAGCTTTCTTT. The V gene is TRBV5-6, the J gene TRBJ1-1, with TRBD1 as a possible D gene (5 bases). The CDR3 covers 16 residues. Germline V gene lookup returns CDR1 SGHDT and CDR2 YYEEEE. V was pared by 4 bases and J by 1 base, with 17 bases between. The whole variable domain, filled in from reference TRBV5-6 and TRBJ1-1, reads DAGVTQSPTHLIKTRGQQVTLRCSPKSGHDTVSWYQQALGQGPQFIFQYYEEEERQRGNFPDRFSGHQFPNYSSELNVNALLLGDSALYLCASSPPPATGNTEAFFGQGTRLTVV.

The rearrangement links TRBV6-1 to TRBJ1-2, with D tentatively TRBD1 (6 bases). CDR1 is MNHNS and CDR2 is SASEGT in the germline V gene. With 0 bases removed from V and 4 bases from J, the gap between germline ends came to 6 bases. The CDR3 sequence is 13 residues long. The CDR3: CASSEAGGYGYTF. As DNA, the CDR3 is TGTGCCAGCAGTGAAGCAGGGGGCTATGGCTACACCTTC.

The V call is TRBV18, the J call TRBJ2-3, with TRBD1 matching over 7 bases. CDR1 is KGHSH, CDR2 LQKENI, per germline. V lost 3 bases to trimming and J lost 2 bases; unmatched junction nucleotides: 2. The CDR3 is made up of 14 amino acids. The CDR3 protein is CASSPQGVTDTQYF. The CDR3 DNA reads as TGTGCCAGCTCACCTCAGGGGGTCACAGATACGCAGTATTTT.

This clone was detected only once. This rearrangement joins TRBV6-1 to TRBJ2-1; D unclear. The germline gives CDR1 MNHNS, CDR2 SASEGT. The CDR3 is 13 amino acids. V was trimmed by 6 bases and J by 4 bases, leaving 10 bases between them. The CDR3 is CASRAHGYNEQFF. CDR3 DNA: TGTGCCAGCAGGGCCCACGGGTACAATGAGCAGTTCTTC.

The chain recombines TRBV14 with TRBJ1-2; D perhaps matches TRBD1 (6 bases). Germline V gene lookup returns CDR1 SGHDN and CDR2 FVKESK. The CDR3 runs to 17 residues. The V and J ends lost 3 bases and 3 bases respectively, with 20 bases between them. The CDR3 DNA reads as TGTGCCAGCAGCCACCCCCCGTGGACAGCCACCTACTATGGCTACACCTTC. Translating it yields CASSHPPWTATYYGYTF.

This clone appeared a few times. V usage is TRBV15 and J usage is TRBJ1-3; D may be TRBD1 (5 bases). Trimming left V 0 bases short and J 0 bases short, with 6 bases between. CDR3 length: 15 residues. Germline CDR1 reads LNHNV; CDR2 reads YYDKDF (reference sequence). The CDR3 coding sequence is TGTGCCACCAGCAGAGACAGGGCCTCTGGAAACACCATATATTTT. Translated: CATSRDRASGNTIYF.

V usage is TRBV28 and J usage is TRBJ1-2; TRBD1 might be the D (5 bases). CDR1 and CDR2 (germline): MDHEN, SYDVKM. CDR3 size: 13 residues. V shed 2 bases and J shed 7 bases, with 11 bases lying between them. The CDR3 DNA reads TGTGCCAGCAGTTTAGTTGGGGCGCTTGGCTACACCTTC. Translation gives CASSLVGALGYTF.

This clone has a handful of counts. V gene TRBV28 combines with J gene TRBJ1-1; D is unresolved. Germline V gene lookup returns CDR1 MDHEN and CDR2 SYDVKM. The CDR3 has 13 amino acids. The V end lost 2 bases, the J end lost 4 bases, and 8 bases lay between the germline ends. The CDR3 coding sequence is TGTGCCAGCAGTTTAACATTTGGCACTGAAGCTTTCTTT. Its protein is CASSLTFGTEAFF.

The rearrangement uses TRBV28 and TRBJ1-4; D is possibly TRBD1 (5 bases). Trimming removed 5 bases at V and 8 bases at J, with 12 bases between. Germline V CDR1 and CDR2: MDHEN, SYDVKM. This CDR3 spans 13 amino acids. The CDR3 DNA follows: TGTGCCAGCAGTAGACTGACAGAAGAAAAACTGTTTTTT. Encoded protein: CASSRLTEEKLFF. Combining the CDR3 with reference TRBV28 and TRBJ1-4 gives the whole variable domain DVKVTQSSRYLVKRTGEKVFLECVQDMDHENMFWYRQDPGLGLRLIYFSYDVKMKEKGDIPEGYSVSREKKERFSLILESASTNQTSMYLCASSRLTEEKLFFGSGTQLSVL.

In nucleotides, the CDR3 is TGTGCCAGCAGCTTCGACAGGGGTGGTACTGAAGCTTTCTTT. Its protein product is CASSFDRGGTEAFF. The chain is built from TRBV7-2 and TRBJ1-1, with 8 bases that match TRBD1. The ends lost 3 bases at V and 5 bases at J; junction bases unmatched: 5. This CDR3 comprises 14 residues. The germline V gene encodes CDR1 SGHTA and CDR2 FQGNSA.